The 19 T cell receptor beta chains below come from one sample, sequenced in a study of T cell responses to AZD1222 COVID-19 vaccine. Clones were read by immunoSEQ multiplex PCR, and TCRdb kept only the in-frame ones, dropping some. The sample has some 130,000 clones; approximately 83% are singletons. The specimen comprised peripheral blood, sampled on day 0 of AZD1222 vaccination. These receptors were taken from an adult in good health.

This sequence joins TRBV27 and TRBJ2-7; unclear D gene. The V end was cut by 5 bases, the J end by 2 bases, with 13 bases between. CDR3 length: 14 residues. Germline V CDR1 and CDR2: MNHEY, SMNVEV (reference sequence). CDR3 residues: CASSIEGRPYEQYF. The CDR3, as DNA: TGTGCCAGCAGTATCGAAGGGCGGCCCTACGAGCAGTACTTC.

A single count supports this clone. V and J are TRBV7-9 and TRBJ1-6; TRBD1 matches at 8 bases. The V and J ends lost 2 bases and 10 bases, in that order; junction bases with no gene match: 4. CDR3 size: 14 residues. Per the germline V gene, CDR1 is SEHNR and CDR2 is FQNEAQ (reference sequence). The CDR3 region is CASSLQGAESPLHF. For the CDR3, the DNA is TGTGCCAGCAGCTTACAGGGGGCAGAATCACCCCTCCACTTT.

This chain connects TRBV5-1 to TRBJ2-3, with 9 bases fitting TRBD1. The germline CDR1 and CDR2 sequences are SGHRS and YFSETQ. The length of the CDR3 is 16 residues. Trimming at V came to 2 bases and at J to 3 bases, leaving 7 bases not matched to a gene. CDR3 nucleotide sequence: TGCGCCAGCAGCTTACCCCGGGACAGGGTGACAGATACGCAGTATTTT. This codes for CASSLPRDRVTDTQYF.

This clone was seen a single time. The chain links TRBV27 to TRBJ2-1; D could derive from TRBD1 or TRBD2 (6 bases each). The V and J ends lost 5 bases and 10 bases respectively, with 15 bases between them. The germline V gene encodes CDR1 MNHEY and CDR2 SMNVEV (reference sequence). The CDR3 runs 13 residues. The CDR3: CASSPLPGAEQFF. The CDR3 coding sequence is TGTGCCAGCAGTCCCTTGCCGGGGGCGGAGCAGTTCTTC.

The rearrangement uses TRBV20-1 and TRBJ2-1; no clear D gene. This CDR3 is built from 10 residues. Trimming removed 4 bases at V and 4 bases at J, with 2 bases between. Germline CDR1 is DFQATT and CDR2 is SNEGSKA (reference sequence). The CDR3 DNA reads TGCAGTGCTACTTACAATGAGCAGTTCTTC. It is translated as CSATYNEQFF.

This clone was observed a single time. CDR3 bases: TGTGCCAGCAGCGCGTTAGGTGAAAAACTGTTTTTT. Amino acid sequence: CASSALGEKLFF. The chain uses TRBV9 and TRBJ1-4; no reliable D call. The CDR3 is 12 residues long. V was clipped by 3 bases and J by 7 bases, with 7 bases between them. Germline lookup yields CDR1 SGDLS and CDR2 YYNGEE.

This sequence joins TRBV6-1 and TRBJ2-3, with D hard to call. The CDR3 sequence is 11 residues long. The V end was cut by 5 bases, the J end by 3 bases, with 3 bases between. Germline V gene data show CDR1 as MNHNS and CDR2 as SASEGT. The CDR3 region is CASSTTDTQYF. CDR3 bases: TGTGCCAGCAGTACTACAGATACGCAGTATTTT.

The CDR3 DNA is TGTGCCAGCAGTTACCCCCCCGACGGAAATAATTCACCCCTCCACTTT. Protein: CASSYPPDGNNSPLHF. The chain employs TRBV6-5 and TRBJ1-6; no firm D call. The V end lost 2 bases, the J end lost 5 bases, and 13 bases lay between the germline ends. CDR1 is MNHEY, CDR2 SVGAGI, per germline. CDR3 length: 16 residues.

The CDR3 loop is CASSEVGVRGYTF. The DNA for the CDR3 is TGTGCCAGCAGTGAAGTGGGAGTTCGGGGCTACACCTTC. The chain uses TRBV6-1 and TRBJ1-2; D is unclear. V shed 1 base and J shed 8 bases, with 11 bases lying between them. CDR3 length: 13 amino acids. Germline V gene lookup returns CDR1 MNHNS and CDR2 SASEGT.

There are a few counts of this clone. The rearrangement uses TRBV11-2 and TRBJ1-4; no reliable D call. The germline gives CDR1 SGHAT, CDR2 FQNNGV. V lost 4 bases to trimming and J lost 6 bases, with 18 bases between them. The CDR3 has 16 residues. This CDR3 is CASSYTHRTKDEKLFF. Written as DNA, the CDR3 is TGTGCCAGCAGCTACACCCATCGCACGAAGGATGAAAAACTGTTTTTT.

The genes are TRBV18 and TRBJ2-5, with D perhaps being TRBD1 or TRBD2 (5 bases each). From germline, CDR1 is KGHSH and CDR2 LQKENI. This CDR3 is 14 amino acids long. The V end was cut by 0 bases, the J end by 5 bases, with 10 bases between. The CDR3 DNA sequence: TGTGCCAGCTCACCACCCGGGGCTCGGGAGACCCAGTACTTC. Amino acids: CASSPPGARETQYF.

The chain employs TRBV10-3 and TRBJ1-1; no definite D call. CDR1 is ENHRY, CDR2 SYGVKD, per germline. This CDR3 is built from 14 residues. V lost 4 bases to trimming and J lost 0 bases, with 9 bases between them. This CDR3 is CAISAAVMNTEAFF. The CDR3 bases are TGTGCCATCAGTGCGGCAGTTATGAACACTGAAGCTTTCTTT.

This sequence joins TRBV3-1 (or the pseudogene TRBV3-2) and TRBJ1-1; possible D gene TRBD1, 5 bases. The germline V and J ends were trimmed by 3 bases and 8 bases, with 19 bases remaining between them. CDR3 length equals 15 residues. Germline loops: CDR1 LGHDT, CDR2 YNNKEL (reference sequence). The CDR3 bases are TGTGCCAGCAGCCATCCTAGATCGACAGTTCGAGAAGCTTTCTTT. Protein product: CASSHPRSTVREAFF.

This clone was seen a handful of times. The chain uses TRBV5-1 and TRBJ2-1, with 15 bases identical to TRBD2. The length of the CDR3 is 16 residues. V lost 4 bases to trimming and J lost 5 bases; unmatched junction nucleotides: 4. Germline-derived CDR1 and CDR2 are SGHRS and YFSETQ. The CDR3 coding sequence is TGCGCCAGCAGCCTGAGGACTAGCGGGAGGGACAATGAGCAGTTCTTC. It yields the protein CASSLRTSGRDNEQFF.

This sequence joins TRBV19 and TRBJ1-1; D is perhaps TRBD1 (6 bases). Trimming left V 2 bases short and J 3 bases short, with 7 bases between. The CDR3 is made up of 13 amino acids. The germline V gene encodes CDR1 LNHDA and CDR2 SQIVND (reference sequence). The CDR3 DNA sequence: TGTGCCAGTAGTATAAAGGGGGACACTGAAGCTTTCTTT. Amino acid sequence: CASSIKGDTEAFF.

The V and J genes are TRBV6-4 and TRBJ2-2, with D possibly being TRBD1 (6 bases). There are 15 residues in the CDR3. Trimming left V 7 bases short and J 4 bases short, with 16 bases between. Germline-derived CDR1 and CDR2 are MRHNA and SNTAGT. CDR3 sequence reads: CASTLDSRSTGELFF. The CDR3 nucleotides are TGTGCCAGCACCCTGGACAGTCGAAGCACCGGGGAGCTGTTTTTT.

For the CDR3, the DNA is TGCGCCAGCAGCTTGTCAAGGGACTCCGTTACTAATGAAAAACTGTTTTTT. It yields the protein CASSLSRDSVTNEKLFF. The V gene is TRBV5-1, the J gene TRBJ1-4, with D perhaps TRBD1 (5 bases). Germline V gives CDR1 SGHRS, CDR2 YFSETQ. The V end was cut by 1 base, the J end by 2 bases, with 15 bases between. CDR3 length equals 17 residues.

V is TRBV6-5 and J is TRBJ1-5, with TRBD1 matching over 8 bases. CDR1 is MNHEY and CDR2 is SVGAGI in the germline V gene. J lost 6 bases, V lost 11 bases, and 15 bases had no gene match. The CDR3 is 15 residues long. The CDR3 sequence is CASPPGTGVAQPQHF. CDR3 nucleotides: TGTGCCTCCCCGCCCGGGACAGGAGTTGCTCAGCCCCAGCATTTT.

The chain combines TRBV19 with TRBJ1-1, with D possibly TRBD1 on 5 matching bases. The CDR3 covers 14 residues. Germline CDR1 LNHDA, CDR2 SQIVND (reference sequence). Trimming stripped 3 bases from V and 0 bases from J, with 8 bases between. This chain's CDR3 is CASSIFRVNTEAFF. As DNA, the CDR3 is TGTGCCAGTAGTATCTTCAGGGTGAACACTGAAGCTTTCTTT.